This T cell receptor beta chain is drawn from a study of blood T cell repertoires in COVID-19 (dated by TCRdb to the early 2020s). Study-wide context: The collaborator samples originated in the United States, Italy and Spain and spanned the acute and convalescent phases of COVID-19. The prospective study material was composed of cDNA or gDNA derived from T cells, B-cell-depleted T cells, or PBMCs. The dataset comprised deeply sampled blood TCRbeta repertoires from subjects exposed to, actively infected with, or recovered from COVID-19. The repertoires were released in a freely available public database meant as a resource for research on the immune response to SARS-CoV-2. Samples came from the ongoing ImmuneRACE study (first 160 participants) plus 1,254 subjects from 6 global collaborators. A de-identified subject ID, COVID-19 status, age in years and sex were almost always included in the sample metadata. HLA class I and class II types, where available, came from metadata supplied by the sample provider rather than from assay-based typing.

From V the trimming removes 4 bases and from J it removes 3 bases, while the gene matches leave 6 bases of the junction unaccounted for. CDR3 length: 14 amino acids, cysteine to valine. Only the CDR3 region is kept as DNA, spanning 42 bases read in frame from base 1. The germline V gene encodes CDR1 WSHSY and CDR2 SAAADI. Collaborating institutions collected whole blood in K2EDTA tubes following their own protocols. Collaborator samples were shipped for TCRbeta analysis as frozen whole blood, isolated PBMCs, or DNA extracted from either sample type. In regard to this clone: Its antigen has not been determined. Base qualities were left out, and no much larger clone turns up one base away.

General study outcomes and caveats: The quantity of clinical and demographic metadata differed by source and by participant and was supplied without curation.

The immunoSEQ Assay, a bias-controlled multiplex PCR, was used to amplify TCRbeta CDR3 regions from genomic DNA. The authors' pipeline ran thus. Nucleated cell counts per sample were estimated from amplification of reference gene primers within the assay. To quantify the absolute abundance of each unique TCRbeta CDR3 rearrangement, sequence reads were collapsed and filtered. Productive Simpson clonality was computed per sample as the square root of Simpson's diversity index over productive rearrangements. TCRdb took over this immuneACCESS table, retaining in-frame rearrangements with V and J assigned. Such tables are incomplete; in checked studies, under half of the missing clones stem from an unresolved V gene, and the remainder is unexplained. V, J and clone size reflect that table, while D and trimming were determined from the DNA. The sample has some 78,000 clones on record, roughly nine tenths of them singletons. Clones ranked in the top ten supply approximately 4.4% of the sample.

Sequenced material: peripheral blood. This receptor was obtained from a man over 45 with active or convalescent COVID-19. Recombination joined TRBV10-2 with TRBJ2-7; 7 nucleotides in the junction match TRBD2. The nucleotide sequence reads as follows: TGCGCCAGCAGTGTTGCGGGGGAAGGCTACGAGCAGTACGTC. Translated, it gives CASSVAGEGYEQYV.